This T cell receptor beta chain was identified in a study of T cells in Graves' hyperthyroidism and ophthalmopathy. General study points: Classification by a 13 V-J model distinguished ophthalmopathy from stable hyperthyroidism. Most clonotypes that expanded in the thyroid above 0.001 also showed up in blood.

The ends lost 6 bases at V and 6 bases at J; junction bases unmatched: 8. The CDR3 covers 15 residues. Germline V gene data show CDR1 as DFQATT and CDR2 as SNEGSKA (reference sequence). This clonotype was counted many times. The antigen remains unidentified. Active moderate-to-severe ophthalmopathy, Clinical Activity Score at least 3, NOSPECS at least 4, under 3 months' duration. The PBMCs were taken from about 10 ml of fresh peripheral blood. Researchers amplified the TCR beta CDR3 regions from RNA transcripts. TCR CDR3 regions were first amplified by RT-PCR with HTBI primers. A single record per CDR3 protein comes from TCRdb applying MiXCR to the multiplex PCR reads. The table lists 400,000 or so distinct CDR3 sequences, around 15% of them singletons.

The sample comprised blood. The sequence came from a man aged 50-60 years with Graves' ophthalmopathy. This sequence joins TRBV20-1 and TRBJ2-1; 13 nucleotides line up with TRBD2. CDR3 coding DNA: TGCAGTGCCAAAGGACTAGCGGGAGTTCTCAATGAGCAGTTCTTC. Translating it yields CSAKGLAGVLNEQFF.